These T cell receptor beta chains were read from a single sample in a study of siplizumab effects on memory and regulatory T cells. Measured with immunoSEQ multiplex PCR; TCRdb has only the in-frame clones, and not every one. The data contain around 26,000 clones, around 80% of them singletons. The sample comprised memory CD4+ T cells sorted from blood. The receptor source for this set is a human donor in good health. Both conserved end residues are part of each CDR3. The D gene is left open where the match is weak. Part of the rows lack a size; the others show once, few, many or a class for expanded clones.

v_gene: TRBV30
d_gene: NA
abundance: NA
j_gene: TRBJ1-1
CDR3aa: CAWGSGDTEAFF
CDR3nt: TGTGCCTGGGGGTCCGGGGACACTGAAGCTTTCTTT

v_gene: TRBV6-5
d_gene: NA
abundance: NA
j_gene: TRBJ1-5
CDR3aa: CASRGGRGNQPQHF
CDR3nt: TGTGCCTCGCGGGGGGGAAGGGGGAATCAGCCCCAGCATTTT

v_gene: TRBV18
d_gene: TRBD1
abundance: NA
j_gene: TRBJ1-1
CDR3aa: CASSSTGRPFF
CDR3nt: TGTGCCAGCTCATCGACAGGGAGACCTTTCTTT

v_gene: TRBV2
d_gene: TRBD2
abundance: NA
j_gene: TRBJ2-1
CDR3aa: CASSGLAGWGEQFF
CDR3nt: TGTGCCAGCAGTGGGCTAGCGGGATGGGGTGAGCAGTTCTTC

v_gene: TRBV6-6
d_gene: NA
abundance: once
j_gene: TRBJ1-2
CDR3aa: CASSLRDTHGYTF
CDR3nt: TGTGCCAGCAGTCTCCGGGACACCCATGGCTACACCTTC

v_gene: TRBV20-1
d_gene: TRBD2
abundance: NA
j_gene: TRBJ2-7
CDR3aa: CSGTSNYEQYF
CDR3nt: TGCAGTGGGACTAGTAACTACGAGCAGTACTTC

v_gene: TRBV4-1
d_gene: NA
abundance: NA
j_gene: TRBJ1-2
CDR3aa: CASSQDQVGLYGYTF
CDR3nt: TGCGCCAGCAGCCAAGATCAGGTCGGACTCTATGGCTACACCTTC

v_gene: TRBV7-9
d_gene: TRBD1
abundance: NA
j_gene: TRBJ1-2
CDR3aa: CASSSRDREINGYTF
CDR3nt: TGTGCCAGCAGCTCGCGGGACAGGGAAATCAATGGCTACACCTTC

v_gene: TRBV7-3
d_gene: NA
abundance: NA
j_gene: TRBJ2-3
CDR3aa: CASSVDSASTDTQYF
CDR3nt: TGTGCTAGCAGCGTAGACTCAGCTAGCACAGATACGCAGTATTTT

v_gene: TRBV4-3
d_gene: NA
abundance: NA
j_gene: TRBJ2-1
CDR3aa: CASSQGLADNEQFF
CDR3nt: TGCGCCAGCAGCCAAGGGCTAGCCGACAATGAGCAGTTCTTC

v_gene: TRBV5-1
d_gene: TRBD2
abundance: NA
j_gene: TRBJ2-1
CDR3aa: CASRPFVSGTSGVYNEQFF
CDR3nt: TGCGCCAGCAGACCTTTTGTATCCGGGACTAGCGGGGTCTACAATGAGCAGTTCTTC

v_gene: TRBV15
d_gene: NA
abundance: NA
j_gene: TRBJ2-3
CDR3aa: CATSRDLVGSTDTQYF
CDR3nt: TGTGCCACCAGCAGAGATCTGGTGGGGAGCACAGATACGCAGTATTTT

v_gene: TRBV6-5
d_gene: TRBD1
abundance: NA
j_gene: TRBJ2-5
CDR3aa: CASSRQGSETQYF
CDR3nt: TGTGCCAGCAGTAGACAGGGTTCTGAGACCCAGTACTTC

v_gene: TRBV19
d_gene: NA
abundance: NA
j_gene: TRBJ1-2
CDR3aa: CASSIALGSGSTRSYTF
CDR3nt: TGTGCCAGTAGTATAGCTTTAGGGTCGGGATCAACTCGGAGCTACACCTTC

v_gene: TRBV7-3
d_gene: NA
abundance: NA
j_gene: TRBJ1-2
CDR3aa: CASSLQGGYTF
CDR3nt: TGTGCCAGCAGCCTGCAGGGTGGCTACACCTTC

v_gene: TRBV7-9
d_gene: NA
abundance: NA
j_gene: TRBJ2-1
CDR3aa: CASSLGASYNEQFF
CDR3nt: TGTGCCAGCAGCTTGGGGGCCTCCTACAATGAGCAGTTCTTC

v_gene: TRBV4-1
d_gene: NA
abundance: NA
j_gene: TRBJ2-2
CDR3aa: CASSQERGNTGELFF
CDR3nt: TGCGCCAGCAGCCAAGAGCGAGGGAACACCGGGGAGCTGTTTTTT

v_gene: TRBV30
d_gene: TRBD1
abundance: NA
j_gene: TRBJ1-1
CDR3aa: CAWSKGAGTEAFF
CDR3nt: TGTGCCTGGTCGAAGGGGGCAGGGACTGAAGCTTTCTTT

v_gene: TRBV25-1
d_gene: TRBD1
abundance: NA
j_gene: TRBJ2-1
CDR3aa: CASRLGTGGGGEQFF
CDR3nt: TGTGCCAGCAGGCTGGGAACAGGGGGTGGAGGTGAGCAGTTCTTC

v_gene: TRBV5-4
d_gene: NA
abundance: NA
j_gene: TRBJ1-4
CDR3aa: CASSRTENEKLFF
CDR3nt: TGTGCCAGCAGCAGGACGGAGAATGAAAAACTGTTTTTT

v_gene: TRBV10-3
d_gene: NA
abundance: NA
j_gene: TRBJ2-2
CDR3aa: CAISETGELFF
CDR3nt: TGTGCCATCTCGGAAACCGGGGAGCTGTTTTTT

v_gene: TRBV7-6
d_gene: TRBD2
abundance: NA
j_gene: TRBJ2-7
CDR3aa: CASSSTSGYEQYF
CDR3nt: TGTGCCAGCAGCTCGACTAGCGGGTACGAGCAGTACTTC

v_gene: TRBV18
d_gene: NA
abundance: NA
j_gene: TRBJ2-1
CDR3aa: CASSPEQVYNEQFF
CDR3nt: TGTGCCAGCTCACCCGAGCAAGTTTACAATGAGCAGTTCTTC

v_gene: TRBV5-1
d_gene: TRBD2
abundance: once
j_gene: TRBJ2-2
CDR3aa: CASISGAGPNTGELFF
CDR3nt: TGCGCCAGCATCAGCGGAGCGGGGCCGAACACCGGGGAGCTGTTTTTT

v_gene: TRBV6-1
d_gene: TRBD1
abundance: NA
j_gene: TRBJ2-5
CDR3aa: CASSEWTGTVQETQYF
CDR3nt: TGTGCCAGCAGTGAGTGGACAGGTACTGTCCAGGAGACCCAGTACTTC

v_gene: TRBV15
d_gene: NA
abundance: NA
j_gene: TRBJ1-3
CDR3aa: CATRPFESSGNTIYF
CDR3nt: TGTGCCACAAGACCCTTCGAAAGCTCTGGAAACACCATATATTTT

v_gene: TRBV7-2
d_gene: TRBD1
abundance: NA
j_gene: TRBJ2-1
CDR3aa: CASSLEGDSHNEQFF
CDR3nt: TGTGCCAGCAGCTTAGAAGGGGACAGCCACAATGAGCAGTTCTTC

v_gene: TRBV4-1
d_gene: TRBD2
abundance: NA
j_gene: TRBJ2-1
CDR3aa: CASSQDLTSGRRQFF
CDR3nt: TGCGCCAGCAGCCAAGATTTGACTAGCGGGAGAAGACAGTTCTTC

v_gene: TRBV10-1
d_gene: NA
abundance: NA
j_gene: TRBJ2-3
CDR3aa: CASSESIGGTMNTQYF
CDR3nt: TGCGCCAGCAGTGAGTCGATAGGGGGGACCATGAATACGCAGTATTTT

v_gene: TRBV15
d_gene: TRBD1
abundance: NA
j_gene: TRBJ1-2
CDR3aa: CATSRGDRAYYGYTF
CDR3nt: TGTGCCACCAGCAGAGGGGACAGGGCATACTATGGCTACACCTTC

v_gene: TRBV6-1
d_gene: NA
abundance: NA
j_gene: TRBJ1-1
CDR3aa: CASSEGWGAEAFF
CDR3nt: TGTGCCAGCAGTGAAGGTTGGGGAGCTGAAGCTTTCTTT

v_gene: TRBV6-6
d_gene: NA
abundance: NA
j_gene: TRBJ2-7
CDR3aa: CASSAGFEQYF
CDR3nt: TGTGCCAGCAGTGCAGGGTTCGAGCAGTACTTC